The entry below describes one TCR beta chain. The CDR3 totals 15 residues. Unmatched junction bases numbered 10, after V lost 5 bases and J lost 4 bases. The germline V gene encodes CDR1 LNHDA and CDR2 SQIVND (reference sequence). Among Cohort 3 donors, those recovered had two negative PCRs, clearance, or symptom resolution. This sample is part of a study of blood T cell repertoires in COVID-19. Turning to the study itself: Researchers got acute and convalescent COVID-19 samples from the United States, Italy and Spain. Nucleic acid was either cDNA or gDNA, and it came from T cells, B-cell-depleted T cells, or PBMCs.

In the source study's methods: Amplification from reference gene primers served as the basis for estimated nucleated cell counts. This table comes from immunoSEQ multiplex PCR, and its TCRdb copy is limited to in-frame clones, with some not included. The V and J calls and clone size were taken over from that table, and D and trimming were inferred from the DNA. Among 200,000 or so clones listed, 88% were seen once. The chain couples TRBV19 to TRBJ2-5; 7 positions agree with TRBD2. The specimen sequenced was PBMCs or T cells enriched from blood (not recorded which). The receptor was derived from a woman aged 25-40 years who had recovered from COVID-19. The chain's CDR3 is CASSPRPGLVETQYF. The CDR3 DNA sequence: TGTGCCAGTAGTCCACGTCCCGGACTAGTAGAGACCCAGTACTTC.